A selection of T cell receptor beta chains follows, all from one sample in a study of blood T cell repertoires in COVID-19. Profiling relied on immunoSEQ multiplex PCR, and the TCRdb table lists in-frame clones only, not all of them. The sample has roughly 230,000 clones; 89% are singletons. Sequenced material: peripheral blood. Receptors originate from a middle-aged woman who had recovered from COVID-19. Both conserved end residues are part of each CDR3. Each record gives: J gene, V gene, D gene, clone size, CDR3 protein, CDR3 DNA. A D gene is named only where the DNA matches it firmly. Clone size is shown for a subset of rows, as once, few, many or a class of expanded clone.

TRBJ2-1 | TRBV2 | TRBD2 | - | CASSVLAESNEQFF | TGTGCCAGCAGTGTACTAGCGGAATCCAATGAGCAGTTCTTC
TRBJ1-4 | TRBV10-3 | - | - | CATGGATNEKLFF | TGTGCCACCGGGGGAGCAACTAATGAAAAACTGTTTTTT
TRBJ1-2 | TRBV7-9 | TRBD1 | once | CASSTGAHYGYTF | TGTGCCAGCAGCACAGGGGCACACTATGGCTACACCTTC
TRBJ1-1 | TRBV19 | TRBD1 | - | CASSIDLGQGANTEAFF | TGTGCCAGTAGTATAGATTTGGGACAGGGGGCGAACACTGAAGCTTTCTTT
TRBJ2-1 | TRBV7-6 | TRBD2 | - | CASSVDLSGAINNEQFF | TGTGCCAGCAGCGTCGATCTGAGCGGGGCGATTAACAATGAGCAGTTCTTC
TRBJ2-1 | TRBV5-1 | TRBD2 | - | CASRQPGTSKHEQFF | TGCGCCAGCAGACAACCCGGGACTAGTAAGCATGAGCAGTTCTTC
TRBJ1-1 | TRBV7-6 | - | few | CASSFSDRSNTEAFF | TGTGCCAGCAGCTTTTCGGACAGATCGAACACTGAAGCTTTCTTT
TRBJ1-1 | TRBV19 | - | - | CAIKDRDRAEAFF | TGTGCCATAAAGGACCGGGATAGGGCTGAAGCTTTCTTT
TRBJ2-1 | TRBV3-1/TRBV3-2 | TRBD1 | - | CASSLPWGQGPPRDEQFF | TGTGCCAGCAGCCTCCCTTGGGGACAGGGGCCTCCCCGGGATGAGCAGTTCTTC
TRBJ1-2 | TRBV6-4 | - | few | CASSRLGSYGYTF | TGTGCCAGCAGTCGCCTGGGGAGCTATGGCTACACCTTC
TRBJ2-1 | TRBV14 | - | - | CASSQGLIDEQFF | TGTGCCAGCAGCCAAGGTCTAATAGATGAGCAGTTCTTC
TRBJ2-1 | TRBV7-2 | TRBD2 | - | CASSLRTSGNNEQFF | TGTGCCAGCAGCTTACGGACTAGCGGGAACAATGAGCAGTTCTTC
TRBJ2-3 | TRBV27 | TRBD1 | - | CASSRRQGHPDTQYF | TGTGCCAGCAGTCGCCGACAGGGTCATCCAGATACGCAGTATTTT
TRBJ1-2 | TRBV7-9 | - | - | CASSLFQGGGYTF | TGTGCCAGCAGCTTATTCCAGGGTGGTGGCTACACCTTC
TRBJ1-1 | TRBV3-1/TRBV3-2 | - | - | CASSLQTNTEAFF | TGTGCCAGCAGCCTCCAGACAAACACTGAAGCTTTCTTT
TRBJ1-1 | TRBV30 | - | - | CAWRTRFYNTEAFF | TGTGCCTGGAGGACGAGGTTCTACAACACTGAAGCTTTCTTT
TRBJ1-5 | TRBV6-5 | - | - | CASSYSRAANQPQHF | TGTGCCAGCAGTTACTCGAGGGCAGCGAATCAGCCCCAGCATTTT
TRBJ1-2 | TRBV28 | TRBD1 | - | CASSSGQGVRGGYTF | TGTGCCAGCAGTTCAGGACAGGGGGTACGTGGAGGCTACACCTTC
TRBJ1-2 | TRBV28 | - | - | CASSLLADGYTF | TGTGCCAGCAGTTTGTTAGCAGATGGCTACACCTTC
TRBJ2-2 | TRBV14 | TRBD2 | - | CASSPLAGAGTGELFF | TGTGCCAGCAGCCCCCTAGCGGGGGCGGGCACCGGGGAGCTGTTTTTT
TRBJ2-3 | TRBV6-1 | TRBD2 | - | CASSEALSGRIYF | TGTGCCAGCAGTGAAGCTCTTAGCGGGAGGATATATTTT
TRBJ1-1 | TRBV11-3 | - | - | CASSLGGEVNTEAFF | TGTGCCAGCAGCTTAGGAGGAGAAGTCAACACTGAAGCTTTCTTT
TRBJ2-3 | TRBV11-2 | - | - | CASSPLPVRVAQYF | TGTGCCAGCAGCCCCCTGCCGGTGAGGGTTGCGCAGTATTTT
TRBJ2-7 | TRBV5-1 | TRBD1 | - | CASSPGPGQPAYEQYF | TGCGCCAGCAGCCCCGGACCGGGACAGCCGGCCTACGAGCAGTACTTC
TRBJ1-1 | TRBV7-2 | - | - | CASSYRTANTEAFF | TGTGCCAGCAGCTACAGGACAGCAAACACTGAAGCTTTCTTT
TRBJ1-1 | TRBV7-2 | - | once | CASSLREGTEAFF | TGTGCCAGCAGCTTAAGGGAGGGGACTGAAGCTTTCTTT
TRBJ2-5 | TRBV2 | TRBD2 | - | CATGTMEETQYF | TGTGCCACAGGGACTATGGAAGAGACCCAGTACTTC
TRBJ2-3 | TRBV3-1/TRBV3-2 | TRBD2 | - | CASSQGLAPDTQYF | TGTGCCAGCAGCCAAGGACTAGCCCCAGATACGCAGTATTTT
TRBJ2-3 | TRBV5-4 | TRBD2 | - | CASSDSGGRGTDTQYF | TGTGCCAGCAGTGATAGCGGGGGTAGAGGCACAGATACGCAGTATTTT
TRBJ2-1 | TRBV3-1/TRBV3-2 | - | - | CASSQFTSGHWFF | TGTGCCAGCAGCCAATTTACATCGGGACACTGGTTCTTC
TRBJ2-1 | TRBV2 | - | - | CASSRSPPNSNEQFF | TGTGCCAGCAGCCGGTCGCCCCCCAACTCCAATGAGCAGTTCTTC
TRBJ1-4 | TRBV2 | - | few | CASSEGGVGTNEKLFF | TGTGCCAGCAGTGAAGGGGGGGTCGGAACTAATGAAAAACTGTTTTTT
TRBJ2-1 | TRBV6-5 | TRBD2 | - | CASRLAGGYNEQFF | TGTGCCAGCCGACTAGCGGGGGGTTACAATGAGCAGTTCTTC
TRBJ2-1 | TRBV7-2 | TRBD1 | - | CASSLGWGDRGRDNEQFF | TGTGCCAGCAGCTTAGGGTGGGGGGACAGGGGGCGTGATAATGAGCAGTTCTTC
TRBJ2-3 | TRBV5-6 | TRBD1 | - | CASSLTGTDTQYF | TGTGCCAGCAGCCTGACAGGGACAGATACGCAGTATTTT
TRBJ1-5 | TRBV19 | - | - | CASSKESNSNQPQHF | TGTGCCAGTAGTAAGGAGAGTAATAGCAATCAGCCCCAGCATTTT
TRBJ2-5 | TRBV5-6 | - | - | CASSWVGEETQYF | TGTGCCAGCAGTTGGGTAGGGGAAGAGACCCAGTACTTC
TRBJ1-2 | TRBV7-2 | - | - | CASSLSRSNYGYTF | TGTGCCAGCAGCTTAAGTCGGTCTAACTATGGCTACACCTTC
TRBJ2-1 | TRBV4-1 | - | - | CASSQEQAGYYEQFF | TGCGCCAGCAGCCAAGAACAGGCGGGGTATTATGAGCAGTTCTTC
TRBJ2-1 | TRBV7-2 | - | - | CASSADLYEQFF | TGTGCCAGCAGCGCGGACTTATATGAGCAGTTCTTC
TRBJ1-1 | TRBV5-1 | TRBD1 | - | CASSWTGLENTEAFF | TGCGCCAGCAGCTGGACAGGGTTGGAGAACACTGAAGCTTTCTTT
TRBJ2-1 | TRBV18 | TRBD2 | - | CASSPVGGTSSYNEQFF | TGTGCCAGCTCACCGGTGGGCGGGACTAGCTCCTACAATGAGCAGTTCTTC
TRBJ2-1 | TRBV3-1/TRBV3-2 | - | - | CASSLSGDEQFF | TGTGCCAGCAGTCTCTCGGGTGATGAGCAGTTCTTC
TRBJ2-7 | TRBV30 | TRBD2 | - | CAWSEGGYEQYF | TGTGCCTGGAGTGAGGGAGGGTACGAGCAGTACTTC
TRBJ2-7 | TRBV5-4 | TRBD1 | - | CASSSQGDYEQYF | TGTGCCAGCAGCTCACAGGGGGACTACGAGCAGTACTTC
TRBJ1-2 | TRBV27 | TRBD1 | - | CASSSGQDYGYTF | TGTGCCAGCAGTTCGGGACAGGACTATGGCTACACCTTC
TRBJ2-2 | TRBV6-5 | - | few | CASSYMPGAVTGELFF | TGTGCCAGCAGTTACATGCCAGGGGCGGTCACCGGGGAGCTGTTTTTT
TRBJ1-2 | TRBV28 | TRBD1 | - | CASRPGGNYGYTF | TGTGCCAGCAGACCAGGGGGAAACTATGGCTACACCTTC
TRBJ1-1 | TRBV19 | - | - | CASRKAPEAFF | TGTGCCAGTAGAAAAGCTCCTGAAGCTTTCTTT
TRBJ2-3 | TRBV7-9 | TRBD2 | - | CASSVTSGYTDTQYF | TGTGCCAGCAGCGTTACTAGCGGATACACAGATACGCAGTATTTT
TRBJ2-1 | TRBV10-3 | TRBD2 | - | CAISESTSDLYNEQFF | TGTGCCATCAGTGAGTCGACTAGCGACCTTTACAATGAGCAGTTCTTC
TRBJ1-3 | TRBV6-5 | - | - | CASDSNSGNTIYF | TGTGCCAGCGACAGCAACTCTGGAAACACCATATATTTT
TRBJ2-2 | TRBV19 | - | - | CASTLTANTGELFF | TGTGCCAGTACCTTGACAGCGAACACCGGGGAGCTGTTTTTT
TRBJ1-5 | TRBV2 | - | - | CASTDSRGQPQHF | TGTGCCAGCACGGACAGCCGAGGTCAGCCCCAGCATTTT